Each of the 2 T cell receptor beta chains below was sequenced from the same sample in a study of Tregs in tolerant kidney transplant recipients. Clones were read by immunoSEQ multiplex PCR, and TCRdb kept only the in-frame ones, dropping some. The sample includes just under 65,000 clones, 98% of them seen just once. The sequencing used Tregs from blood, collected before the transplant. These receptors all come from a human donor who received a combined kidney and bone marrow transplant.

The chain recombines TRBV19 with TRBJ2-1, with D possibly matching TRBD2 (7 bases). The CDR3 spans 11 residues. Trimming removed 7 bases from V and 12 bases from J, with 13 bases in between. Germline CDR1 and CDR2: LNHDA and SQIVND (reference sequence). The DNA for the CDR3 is TGTGCCAGTATCGGGGGGCTCGGGCAGTTCTTC. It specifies CASIGGLGQFF.

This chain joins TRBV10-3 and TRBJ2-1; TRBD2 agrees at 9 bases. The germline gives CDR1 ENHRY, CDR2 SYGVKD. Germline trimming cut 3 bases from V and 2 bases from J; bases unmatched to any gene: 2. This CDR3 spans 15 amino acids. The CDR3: CAISDSGGTYNEQFF. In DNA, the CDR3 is TGTGCCATCAGTGACAGCGGGGGGACCTACAATGAGCAGTTCTTC.